This T cell receptor (beta chain) was obtained from a study of PD-L1 blockade in urothelial cancer. Study-wide background: Each patient had 0 to 3 earlier chemotherapy regimens. Blood was tested 3 weeks (second dose) and 6 weeks into treatment.

Spike-ins of synthetic TCR analog templates went into each PCR. Clones were sequenced by immunoSEQ multiplex PCR, and TCRdb holds only the in-frame ones, with some missing. The table includes tens of thousands of clones, about four fifths detected once. Time point noted: pretreatment peripheral blood. The V end lost 7 bases, the J end lost 8 bases, and 11 bases lay between the germline ends. Germline CDR1 and CDR2: DFQATT and SNEGSKA (reference sequence). This CDR3 is 11 amino acids long. V and J are TRBV20-1 and TRBJ1-4, with D possibly matching TRBD1 (6 bases). This material consisted of PBMCs, taken around atezolizumab (anti-PD-L1) treatment. The source of this sequence is a woman aged 65 to 85 with urothelial cancer. CDR3 nucleotide sequence: TGCAGTGGGGCAGGGGAGGAAAAACTGTTTTTT. This gives the protein CSGAGEEKLFF.